This paragraph reports one T cell receptor beta chain. Its cognate antigen is unknown. Generated by immunoSEQ multiplex PCR, the TCRdb table keeps only in-frame clones and is missing some. The sample gives about 22,000 clones, around 79% of which show up once; roughly a fifth is in the top ten. This sample stems from a study of vaccination effects on CD4 cells after COVID-19. Study information: Two doses of BNT162b2 or mRNA-1273 vaccine were administered to participants.

Looked up from germline, CDR1 is MNHEY and CDR2 is SVGAGI. With V trimmed by 4 bases and J by 5 bases, 10 bases remained unmatched. The CDR3 has 15 residues. In the ViraFEST assay, antigen-specific CD4+ clonotypes were identified by expansion after peptide-pool stimulation. CD4+ T cells were isolated after about eleven days of culture. All vaccine recipients tested negative for nucleocapsid antibodies and had never contracted SARS-CoV-2 infection. Wells of a few million PBMC each were grown with about 9.5 IU/ml IL-2 and 9 to 10 ug/ml peptides. Study conclusions and caveats: Healthy vaccinees had only 1 of 255 vaccine-induced clones cross-react with common cold coronaviruses.

This rearrangement joins TRBV6-5 to TRBJ2-5, with TRBD1 identical over 7 bases. This TCR was sampled from a human donor who received a COVID-19 vaccine. Sample: CD4+ T cells from PBMCs cultured with HCoV-NL63 spike peptides, taken before COVID-19 vaccination. Here the CDR3 DNA reads TGTGCCAGCAGTTCGGGCGACAGGGTTCGGGAGACCCAGTACTTC. As protein: CASSSGDRVRETQYF.